The 3 T cell receptor beta chains in this list originate from one sample, sequenced in a study of cytomegalovirus exposure and HLA in healthy donors. Use of 60 Vbeta and 13 Jbeta primers characterized the PCR. The protocol was immunoSEQ multiplex PCR, while the TCRdb copy is restricted to in-frame clones and leaves out a portion. The data hold some 200,000 clones, with approximately 70% observed a single time. Sequencing was performed on PBMCs. These receptors were taken from a middle-aged man in good health and CMV-seropositive.

The chain is built from TRBV4-1 and TRBJ1-2; 11 bases align to TRBD1. CDR3 length: 15 residues. The V segment lost 1 base and the J segment 8 bases; nucleotides outside the gene matches: 6. Germline CDR1 is MGHRA and CDR2 is YSYEKL. The chain's CDR3 is CASSQGTGGGGGYTF. CDR3 DNA: TGCGCCAGCAGCCAAGGGACAGGGGGCGGAGGGGGCTACACCTTC.

In this sample, this clone turned up a few times. This chain joins TRBV11-2 and TRBJ2-7; 9 bases line up with TRBD2. Losses at the gene ends were 3 bases for V and 4 bases for J; bases not matched to a gene: 4. This CDR3 is built from 14 residues. Germline CDR1 and CDR2: SGHAT and FQNNGV. CDR3 loop: CASSLGLARYEQYF. The CDR3, as DNA: TGTGCCAGCAGCTTGGGACTAGCAAGGTACGAGCAGTACTTC.

CDR3 sequence: CASSAMTGPYEQYF. In DNA form, the CDR3 reads TGCGCCAGCAGCGCTATGACAGGGCCCTACGAGCAGTACTTC. The V and J genes are TRBV5-1 and TRBJ2-7; 7 nucleotides agree with TRBD1. V trimming: 4 bases; J trimming: 2 bases; junction bases outside the gene matches: 6. The germline V gene encodes CDR1 SGHRS and CDR2 YFSETQ. The CDR3 has 14 amino acids.